What follows are 9 T cell receptor beta chains derived from one specimen sequenced in a study of sequential checkpoint blockade in melanoma. The sample's treatment: randomized to nivolumab then ipilimumab (arm A) or the reverse (arm B). TCRdb keeps only in-frame clones here, not all; method: immunoSEQ multiplex PCR. The data show about 5,300 clones, roughly three fifths seen once. Here the sequenced sample was CD8+ T cells sorted from blood (inferred from file names), taken from a patient given nivolumab and ipilimumab in sequence. The receptors originated from a human donor with melanoma.

The chain couples TRBV6-4 to TRBJ2-6; D is possibly TRBD2 (6 bases). The V gene's germline CDR1 is MRHNA and CDR2 SNTAGT. V dropped 3 bases and J dropped 0 bases, with 9 bases sitting between them. The CDR3 consists of 16 residues. The chain's CDR3 is CASSEIGGSGANVLTF. The CDR3, as DNA: TGTGCCAGCAGTGAAATCGGGGGCTCTGGGGCCAACGTCCTGACTTTC.

The rearrangement links TRBV30 to TRBJ1-4; weak D call: TRBD1 (6 bases). The germline V gene has CDR1 GTSNPN and CDR2 SVGIG (reference sequence). V gave up 3 bases and J gave up 2 bases, with 10 bases separating them. This CDR3 contains 14 residues. The CDR3 region is CAWSSTGTNEKLFF. The CDR3 DNA is TGTGCCTGGAGCTCGACAGGTACTAATGAAAAACTGTTTTTT.

The V gene is TRBV13, the J gene TRBJ2-3, with 7 nucleotides matching TRBD2. The germline CDR1 and CDR2 sequences are PRHDT and FYEKMQ (reference sequence). The CDR3 is 14 amino acids. After removal of 1 base from V and 3 bases from J, the junction contained 1 base not matched to a gene. The CDR3 protein is CASSLAAGTDTQYF. CDR3 sequence (DNA): TGTGCCAGCAGCTTAGCAGCGGGGACAGATACGCAGTATTTT.

The CDR3 spells CASSLPGQGVYGYTF. CDR3 DNA sequence: TGTGCCAGCAGCTTACCGGGACAGGGAGTATATGGCTACACCTTC. The rearrangement joins TRBV5-4 to TRBJ1-2; the match to TRBD1 covers 9 bases. J was trimmed by 5 bases and V by 2 bases; bases with no gene match: 7. The CDR3 extends over 15 amino acids. Germline assignment: CDR1 SGHNT and CDR2 YYREEE (reference sequence).

J is TRBJ2-7 and V is TRBV5-6, with a tentative D call TRBD1 (5 bases). The ends were cut back, 1 base at V and 5 bases at J, with 10 bases in the middle. Germline V CDR1 and CDR2: SGHDT, YYEEEE. There are 13 residues in the CDR3. This chain's CDR3 is CASSLWPGHEQYF. The CDR3 nucleotides are TGTGCCAGCAGCTTGTGGCCAGGGCACGAGCAGTACTTC.

In its sample, this clone was seen once. This chain links TRBV7-2 with TRBJ2-3; maybe TRBD2 (6 bases). Trimming removed 2 bases from V and 1 base from J, with 10 bases in between. Germline V gene data show CDR1 as SGHTA and CDR2 as FQGNSA. The CDR3 extends over 15 amino acids. CDR3 residues: CASSLYGGGTDTQYF. The CDR3 DNA sequence: TGTGCCAGCAGCTTATACGGCGGGGGCACAGATACGCAGTATTTT.

The gene calls are TRBV7-9 and TRBJ1-2, with 7 bases matching TRBD1. The CDR3 covers 15 residues. Germline assignment: CDR1 SEHNR and CDR2 FQNEAQ (reference sequence). J gave up 4 bases and V 4 bases, and 9 bases lay outside the gene matches. The DNA of the CDR3 is TGTGCCAGCAGCTCAGACAGGGCCCTTTTCTATGGCTACACCTTC. Translating gives CASSSDRALFYGYTF.

The J gene is TRBJ1-5, the V gene TRBV19, with D unresolved. Germline loops: CDR1 LNHDA, CDR2 SQIVND (reference sequence). V gave up 5 bases and J gave up 6 bases, with 8 bases separating them. This CDR3 has 12 residues. The CDR3 loop is CASSPWLQPQHF. In nucleotides, the CDR3 is TGTGCCAGTAGTCCCTGGCTTCAGCCCCAGCATTTT.

This clone was seen a handful of times. This sequence joins TRBV4-3 and TRBJ2-7, with TRBD2 matching 7 bases. Germline V gene data show CDR1 as LGHNA and CDR2 as YSLEER. Unmatched junction bases numbered 10, after V lost 3 bases and J lost 2 bases. This CDR3 spans 16 amino acids. DNA for the CDR3: TGCGCCAGCAGCCATTCGGCTTGGGGAGGGACCTACGAGCAGTACTTC. Translation gives CASSHSAWGGTYEQYF.